This T cell receptor (beta chain) stems from a study of blood T cell repertoires in COVID-19. Study-level background: Samples of COVID-19 (acute and convalescent) were obtained from the United States, Italy and Spain.

CDR1 and CDR2 from the germline V gene are DFQATT and SNEGSKA (reference sequence). Between the trimmed V and J ends, which lost 3 bases and 5 bases, there was a span of 10 bases. The CDR3 loop spans 12 amino acids. Here immunoSEQ multiplex PCR was the method, and the copy in TCRdb shows in-frame clones only, minus some. Of roughly 200,000 clones in the sample, roughly 88% were seen once. Sequencing used peripheral blood. This clonotype was obtained from a human donor with active or convalescent COVID-19. The donor label of this sample is uncertain. The rearrangement joins TRBV20-1 to TRBJ1-2; D remains ambiguous. The CDR3 DNA follows: TGCAGTGCTAGTCTCGGGAAATATGGCTACACCTTC. Protein product: CSASLGKYGYTF.